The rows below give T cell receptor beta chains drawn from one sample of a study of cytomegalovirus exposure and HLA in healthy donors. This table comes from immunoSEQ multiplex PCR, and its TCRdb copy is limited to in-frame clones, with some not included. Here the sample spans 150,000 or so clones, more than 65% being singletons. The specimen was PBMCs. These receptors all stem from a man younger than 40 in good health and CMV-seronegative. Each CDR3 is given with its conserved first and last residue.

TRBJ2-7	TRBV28	CASSPDRTSYEQYF
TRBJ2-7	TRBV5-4	CASSPGTGISYEQYF
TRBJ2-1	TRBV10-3	CAIRGASSYNEQFF
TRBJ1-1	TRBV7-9	CASSLVGDYNTEAFF
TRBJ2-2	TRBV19	CASTWGGGTGELFF
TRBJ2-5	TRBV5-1	CASSASSGVTQYF
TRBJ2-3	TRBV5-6	CASSKQGYSDTQYF
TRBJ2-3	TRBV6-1	CASRGPGTDTQYF
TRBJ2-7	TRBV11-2	CASSPLTLSSYEQYF
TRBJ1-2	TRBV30	CAWSVMGQGYGGYGYTF
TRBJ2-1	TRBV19	CASSVPGLAGDLNNEQFF
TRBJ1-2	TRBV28	CATLRGGGYTF
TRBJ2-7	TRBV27	CASSPTGVEQYF
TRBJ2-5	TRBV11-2	CASSYEETQYF
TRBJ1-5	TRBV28	CASSLLVSTDNQPQHF